These 24 T cell receptor beta chains share one sample of origin, sequenced in a study of shared clonotypes between healthy human individuals. Positive CCR7 selection of CD45RO-negative cells yielded the naive CD8 cells, and terminally differentiated effector memory CD45RA+ cells were excluded. Sequenced by immunoSEQ multiplex PCR; TCRdb stores in-frame clones only, minus some. The sample holds about 2.2 million clones, 93% seen once. Sequenced: naive CD8+ T cells from PBMCs. The receptors shown here come from a man between 18 and 29 years old in good health. Some clones in this sample may be carry-over from other donors' samples.

CDR3 nucleotides: TGTGCCAGCAGTTACTCCGTTGGACAGATCTACGAGCAGTACTTC. It translates to CASSYSVGQIYEQYF. This sequence joins TRBV6-6 and TRBJ2-7, with D possibly being TRBD1 (6 bases). Between the trimmed V and J ends, which lost 0 bases and 3 bases, there was a span of 12 bases. From germline, CDR1 is MNHNY and CDR2 SVGAGI (reference sequence). CDR3 length equals 15 residues.

Turning to this clone: Other DNA variants within this sample encode the same CDR3. This sequence joins TRBV6-5 and TRBJ1-1; D gene uncertain. The CDR3 sequence is 11 residues long. V lost 4 bases to trimming and J lost 2 bases, with 2 bases between them. CDR1 MNHEY and CDR2 SVGAGI come from the germline V gene. The CDR3 loop reads CASSSNTEAFF. CDR3 bases: TGTGCCAGCAGTTCCAACACTGAAGCTTTCTTT.

As concerns this clone: The sample holds other DNA sequences that translate to the same CDR3. The chain's CDR3 is CASSENYEQYF. DNA for the CDR3: TGTGCCAGCAGTGAAAATTACGAGCAGTACTTC. The V call is TRBV2, the J call TRBJ2-7; D ambiguous. The CDR3 length is 11 residues. V dropped 2 bases and J dropped 4 bases, with 3 bases sitting between them. Germline CDR1 reads SNHLY; CDR2 reads FYNNEI.

This clone was seen only once. The sample carries other DNA sequences with the same CDR3. V is TRBV27 and J is TRBJ1-5; D call uncertain. V gave up 6 bases and J gave up 0 bases, with 9 bases separating them. The CDR3 runs to 14 residues. From germline, CDR1 is MNHEY and CDR2 SMNVEV (reference sequence). The CDR3 is CASSLGYSNQPQHF. In DNA form, the CDR3 reads TGTGCCAGCAGCCTTGGGTATAGCAATCAGCCCCAGCATTTT.

The chain couples TRBV27 to TRBJ2-7; D might be TRBD2 (5 bases). Germline-derived CDR1 and CDR2 are MNHEY and SMNVEV (reference sequence). The germline V and J ends were trimmed by 1 base and 0 bases, with 10 bases remaining between them. The CDR3 consists of 15 residues. DNA of the CDR3: TGTGCCAGCAGTTTATTTAGCGCGAGCTCCTACGAGCAGTACTTC. Encoded protein: CASSLFSASSYEQYF.

The V call is TRBV15, the J call TRBJ2-7; D is possibly TRBD2 (5 bases). V shed 4 bases and J shed 5 bases, with 12 bases lying between them. Germline CDR1 is LNHNV and CDR2 is YYDKDF (reference sequence). The CDR3 covers 13 residues. CDR3 sequence reads: CATSTKLGNEQYF. The DNA for the CDR3 is TGTGCCACCAGCACAAAACTAGGGAACGAGCAGTACTTC.

This clone was observed a single time. The V and J genes are TRBV29-1 and TRBJ1-2; maybe TRBD1 (6 bases). Deletions cut 7 bases from V and 3 bases from J, with 15 bases between. Germline CDR1 is SQVTM and CDR2 is ANQGSEA. This CDR3 is built from 13 residues. This CDR3 reads CSGVGGRDYGYTF. The CDR3 region has the DNA TGCAGCGGTGTCGGGGGGCGCGACTATGGCTACACCTTC. The full variable domain, completed using reference TRBV29-1 and TRBJ1-2, is SAVISQKPSRDICQRGTSLTIQCQVDSQVTMMFWYRQQPGQSLTLIATANQGSEATYESGFVIDKFPISRPNLTFSTLTVSNMSPEDSSIYLCSGVGGRDYGYTFGSGTRLTVV.

The chain uses TRBV11-2 and TRBJ2-5, with TRBD2 identical over 10 bases. J was trimmed by 3 bases and V by 6 bases; bases with no gene match: 10. Per the germline V gene, CDR1 is SGHAT and CDR2 is FQNNGV. This CDR3 region has 16 residues. Here the CDR3 DNA reads TGTGCCAGCAGGGGGGGCAGCGGGAGGGACGAAGAGACCCAGTACTTC. Its translation: CASRGGSGRDEETQYF.

The chain carries TRBV5-8 and TRBJ2-7; TRBD1 matches 7 bases. The CDR3 length is 16 residues. With 5 bases clipped from V and 1 base from J, the junction kept 12 bases outside the gene matches. The germline gives CDR1 SGHTS, CDR2 YDEGEE. For the CDR3, the DNA is TGTGCCAGCAGTTCTATACCCGGGACAGCGTCCTACGAGCAGTACTTC. This sequence encodes CASSSIPGTASYEQYF.

V and J are TRBV7-2 and TRBJ2-3; the D gene is possibly TRBD2 (5 bases). The germline CDR1 and CDR2 sequences are SGHTA and FQGNSA. CDR3 size: 18 residues. Trimming removed 2 bases at V and 2 bases at J, with 20 bases between. The CDR3 here is CASSLLLVVATYTDTQYF. CDR3 sequence (DNA): TGTGCCAGCAGCTTATTGCTGGTAGTAGCGACCTACACAGATACGCAGTATTTT.

The chain employs TRBV7-3 and TRBJ2-1; 9 nucleotides agree with TRBD2. Unmatched junction bases numbered 4, after V lost 3 bases and J lost 4 bases. This CDR3 has 15 residues. Germline loops: CDR1 SGHTA, CDR2 FQGTGA. CDR3 DNA: TGTGCCAGCAGCTTCGGACTAGCGCAGTACAATGAGCAGTTCTTC. Translated: CASSFGLAQYNEQFF.

V is TRBV6-1 and J is TRBJ2-7; D is tentatively TRBD1 or TRBD2 (7 bases each). The germline gives CDR1 MNHNS, CDR2 SASEGT. Trimming stripped 2 bases from V and 4 bases from J, with 15 bases between. This CDR3 contains 15 residues. The CDR3 is CASSEWVRGGYEQYF. The CDR3 DNA is TGTGCCAGCAGTGAATGGGTCAGGGGGGGTTACGAGCAGTACTTC.

The rearrangement uses TRBV28 and TRBJ2-4, with D perhaps TRBD1 or TRBD2 (5 bases each). In germline, CDR1 is MDHEN, CDR2 SYDVKM. CDR3 size: 14 residues. Trimming took 5 bases from V and 11 from J, leaving 19 bases between them. CDR3 coding DNA: TGTGCCAGCAGTATACGGGGCCCGGGTTTCGTTCAGTACTTC. This encodes CASSIRGPGFVQYF.

The chain has TRBV6-5 and TRBJ2-5; a weak D match, TRBD1 (6 bases). Per the germline V gene, CDR1 is MNHEY and CDR2 is SVGAGI. The CDR3 is 15 residues long. Trimming took off 0 bases at V and 2 bases at J, with 10 bases between the two ends. CDR3 in amino acids: CASSYSNGQQETQYF. The CDR3 coding sequence is TGTGCCAGCAGTTACTCGAATGGACAGCAAGAGACCCAGTACTTC.

This clone was recorded only once. The rearrangement uses TRBV29-1 and TRBJ2-3; tentative D call: TRBD1 (5 bases). The V and J ends lost 7 bases and 7 bases respectively, with 12 bases between them. From germline, CDR1 is SQVTM and CDR2 ANQGSEA. The CDR3 is made up of 11 amino acids. Here the CDR3 reads CSGRQSYTQYF. Here the CDR3 DNA reads TGCAGCGGGAGACAGAGTTATACGCAGTATTTT.

This chain connects TRBV6-8 to TRBJ2-5, with TRBD2 matching over 7 bases. Germline CDR1 MNHGY, CDR2 SAAAGT. The CDR3 length is 21 residues. The trim removed 6 bases at V and 2 bases at J, leaving 27 bases unmatched. The DNA of the CDR3 is TGTGCCAGCAGCCCTACTACCCTAGCGGCGCACTACATCCACGATCAAGAGACCCAGTACTTC. As protein: CASSPTTLAAHYIHDQETQYF.

V and J are TRBV15 and TRBJ2-2; D might be TRBD2 (5 bases). CDR1 and CDR2 (germline): LNHNV, YYDKDF (reference sequence). CDR3 size: 16 residues. The V end was cut by 5 bases, the J end by 6 bases, with 19 bases between. CDR3 loop: CATSSLLLKDSGELFF. The DNA of the CDR3 is TGTGCCACCAGCTCACTCCTCCTTAAGGACTCCGGGGAGCTGTTTTTT.

V gene TRBV5-1 combines with J gene TRBJ2-7; no firm D call. Germline lookup yields CDR1 SGHRS and CDR2 YFSETQ. Trimming removed 4 bases from V and 2 bases from J, with 13 bases in between. This CDR3 region has 14 residues. CDR3 protein: CASSHSTGAYEQYF. The CDR3 DNA follows: TGCGCCAGCAGCCACTCGACTGGGGCCTACGAGCAGTACTTC.

The chain couples TRBV9 to TRBJ2-1, with 9 bases lining up with TRBD2. The junction had 2 bases not matched to a gene; V was cut back by 7 bases and J by 3 bases. Germline CDR1 reads SGDLS; CDR2 reads YYNGEE. The CDR3 sequence is 13 residues long. CDR3 sequence: CASSSGDYNEQFF. The CDR3 DNA sequence: TGTGCCAGCTCTAGCGGGGACTACAATGAGCAGTTCTTC.

The J gene is TRBJ2-7, the V gene TRBV7-9, with D unresolved. The germline V gene has CDR1 SEHNR and CDR2 FQNEAQ (reference sequence). The CDR3 is 11 residues long. CDR3 sequence: CAIAQPYEQYF. CDR3 in DNA: TGTGCTATCGCGCAGCCCTACGAGCAGTACTTC. Based on the CDR3 plus reference TRBV7-9 and TRBJ2-7, the full variable domain is DTGVSQNPRHKITKRGQNVTFRCDPISEHNRLYWYRQTLGQGPEFLTYFQNEAQLEKSRLLSDRFSAERPKGSFSTLEIQRTEQGDSAMYLCAIAQPYEQYFGPGTRLTVT.

J is TRBJ2-1 and V is TRBV4-3; D ambiguous. Trimming shortened V by 0 bases and J by 5 bases, and 8 bases separated the two germline ends. The CDR3 spans 14 residues. Germline CDR1 reads LGHNA; CDR2 reads YSLEER. The CDR3 here is CASSQDPLDNEQFF. The CDR3 bases are TGCGCCAGCAGCCAAGATCCCCTGGACAATGAGCAGTTCTTC.

The rearrangement uses TRBV9 and TRBJ1-3; no reliable D call. Germline V gene lookup returns CDR1 SGDLS and CDR2 YYNGEE. Trimming took off 6 bases at V and 0 bases at J, with 10 bases between the two ends. The CDR3 consists of 14 residues. The CDR3 region has the DNA TGTGCCAGCACCGCATCGGGCTCTGGAAACACCATATATTTT. This sequence encodes CASTASGSGNTIYF.

V and J are TRBV10-2 and TRBJ2-1; 8 bases map to TRBD2. The germline V gene has CDR1 WSHSY and CDR2 SAAADI. V gave up 2 bases and J gave up 8 bases; unmatched junction bases: 11. CDR3 length: 16 residues. CDR3 in amino acids: CASSEPLERETDEQFF. Here the CDR3 DNA reads TGCGCCAGCAGTGAGCCCTTGGAGCGGGAGACCGATGAGCAGTTCTTC.

The table lists this clone with a count of one. The chain uses TRBV7-9 and TRBJ2-5, with TRBD2 matching over 9 bases. This CDR3 has 15 residues. Germline CDR1 is SEHNR and CDR2 is FQNEAQ (reference sequence). J was trimmed by 4 bases and V by 4 bases; bases with no gene match: 7. For the CDR3, the DNA is TGTGCCAGCAGCTCGGCCGGGACTAGCACAGAGACCCAGTACTTC. Translated, it gives CASSSAGTSTETQYF.